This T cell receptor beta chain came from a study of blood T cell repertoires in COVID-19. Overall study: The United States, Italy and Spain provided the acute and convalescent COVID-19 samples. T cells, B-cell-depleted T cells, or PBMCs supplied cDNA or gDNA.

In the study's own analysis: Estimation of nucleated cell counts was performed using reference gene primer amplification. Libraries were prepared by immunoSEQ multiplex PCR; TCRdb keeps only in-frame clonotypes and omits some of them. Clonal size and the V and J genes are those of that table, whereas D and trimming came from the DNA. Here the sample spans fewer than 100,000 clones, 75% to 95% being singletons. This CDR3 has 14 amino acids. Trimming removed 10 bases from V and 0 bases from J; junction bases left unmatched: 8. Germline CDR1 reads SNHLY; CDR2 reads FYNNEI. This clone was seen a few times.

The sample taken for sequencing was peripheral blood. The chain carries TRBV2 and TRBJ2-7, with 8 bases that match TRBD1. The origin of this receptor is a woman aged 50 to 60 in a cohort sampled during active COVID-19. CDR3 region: CAIQGAGISYEQYF. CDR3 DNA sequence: TGTGCCATCCAGGGGGCGGGGATCTCCTACGAGCAGTACTTC.